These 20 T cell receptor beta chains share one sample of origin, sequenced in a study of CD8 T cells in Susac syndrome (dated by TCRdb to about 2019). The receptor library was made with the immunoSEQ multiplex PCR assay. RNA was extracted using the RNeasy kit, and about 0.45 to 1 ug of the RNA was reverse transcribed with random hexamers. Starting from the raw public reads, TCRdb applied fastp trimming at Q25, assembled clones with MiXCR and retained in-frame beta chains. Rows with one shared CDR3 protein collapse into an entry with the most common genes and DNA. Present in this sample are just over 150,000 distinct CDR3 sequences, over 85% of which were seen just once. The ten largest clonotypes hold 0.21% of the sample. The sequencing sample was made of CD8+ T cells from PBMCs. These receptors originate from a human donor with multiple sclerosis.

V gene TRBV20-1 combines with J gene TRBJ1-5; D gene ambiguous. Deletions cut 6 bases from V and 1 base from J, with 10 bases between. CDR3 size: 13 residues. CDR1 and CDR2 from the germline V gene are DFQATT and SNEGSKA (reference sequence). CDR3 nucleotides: TGCAGTGCCGCGACGGTGAGCAATCAGCCCCAGCATTTT. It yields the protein CSAATVSNQPQHF.

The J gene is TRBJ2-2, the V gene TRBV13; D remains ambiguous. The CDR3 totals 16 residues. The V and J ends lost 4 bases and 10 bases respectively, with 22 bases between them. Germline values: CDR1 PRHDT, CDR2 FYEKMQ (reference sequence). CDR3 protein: CASSSSAPVPPSELFF. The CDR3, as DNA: TGTGCCAGCAGCTCCTCGGCCCCGGTTCCACCGTCGGAGCTGTTTTTT.

DNA for the CDR3: TGTGCCAGCAGTCCGAGGACAGTCCTCACCTACGAGCAGTACTTC. This encodes CASSPRTVLTYEQYF. This chain connects TRBV11-2 to TRBJ2-7, with a weak D call TRBD1 (6 bases). The CDR3 extends over 15 amino acids. Trimming removed 6 bases at V and 2 bases at J, with 17 bases between. Germline lookup yields CDR1 SGHAT and CDR2 FQNNGV.

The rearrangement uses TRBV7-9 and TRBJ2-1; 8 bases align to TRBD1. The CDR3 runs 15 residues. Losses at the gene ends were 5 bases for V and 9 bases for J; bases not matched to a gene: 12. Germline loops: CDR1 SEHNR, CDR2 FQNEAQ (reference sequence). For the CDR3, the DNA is TGTGCCAGCAGCCACCCCTGGGCAGGGGGCGTTGAGCAGTTCTTC. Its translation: CASSHPWAGGVEQFF.

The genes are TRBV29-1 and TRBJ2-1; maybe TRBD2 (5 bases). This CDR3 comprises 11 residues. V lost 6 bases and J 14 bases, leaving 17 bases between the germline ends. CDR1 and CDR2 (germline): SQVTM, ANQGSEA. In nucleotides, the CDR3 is TGCAGCGTCCCCCAAAAGGGAGAGGAGTTCTTC. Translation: CSVPQKGEEFF.

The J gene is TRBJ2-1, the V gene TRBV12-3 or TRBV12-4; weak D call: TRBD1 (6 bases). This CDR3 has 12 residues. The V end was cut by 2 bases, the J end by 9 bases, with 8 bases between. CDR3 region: CASSLQGLEQFF. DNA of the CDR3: TGTGCCAGCAGTTTACAGGGGCTTGAGCAGTTCTTC.

In DNA form, the CDR3 reads TGTGCCAGCCCCAAAGAGCCCCGGGACACCACTTTTCTGGCCAACGTCCTGACTTTC. As protein: CASPKEPRDTTFLANVLTF. The chain joins TRBV2 to TRBJ2-6; a weak D match, TRBD1 (6 bases). Per germline, CDR1 SNHLY and CDR2 FYNNEI. The length of the CDR3 is 19 residues. The V end was cut by 8 bases, the J end by 6 bases, with 29 bases between. Based on the CDR3 plus reference TRBV2 and TRBJ2-6, the full variable domain is EPEVTQTPSHQVTQMGQEVILRCVPISNHLYFYWYRQILGQKVEFLVSFYNNEISEKSEIFDDQFSVERPDGSNFTLKIRSTKLEDSAMYFCASPKEPRDTTFLANVLTFGAGSRLTVL.

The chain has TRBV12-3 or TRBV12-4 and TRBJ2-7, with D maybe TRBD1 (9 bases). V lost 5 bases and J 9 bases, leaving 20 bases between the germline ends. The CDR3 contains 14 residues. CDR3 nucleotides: TGTGCCAGCAGTCCGGGGACAGGGCTAGCGGGGCAGTACTTC. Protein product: CASSPGTGLAGQYF.

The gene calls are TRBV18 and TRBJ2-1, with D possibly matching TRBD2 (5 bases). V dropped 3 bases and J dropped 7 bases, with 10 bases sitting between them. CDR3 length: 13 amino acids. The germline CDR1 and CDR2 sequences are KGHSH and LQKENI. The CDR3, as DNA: TGTGCCAGCTCACCCCCCACTAGAAATGAGCAGTTCTTC. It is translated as CASSPPTRNEQFF.

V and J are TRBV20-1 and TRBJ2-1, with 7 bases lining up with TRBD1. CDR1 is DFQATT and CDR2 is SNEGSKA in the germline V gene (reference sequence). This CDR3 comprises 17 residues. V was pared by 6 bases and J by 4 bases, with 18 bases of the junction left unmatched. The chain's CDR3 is CSAIDDRVRSRYNEQFF. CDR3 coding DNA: TGCAGTGCAATCGATGACAGGGTCCGGTCGAGGTACAATGAGCAGTTCTTC.

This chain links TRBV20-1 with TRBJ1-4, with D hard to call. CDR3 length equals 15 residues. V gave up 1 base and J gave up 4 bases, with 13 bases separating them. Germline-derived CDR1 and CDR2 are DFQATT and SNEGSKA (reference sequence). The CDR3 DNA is TGCAGTGCTAGAGGGCTCTGGGAGGGTAATGAAAAACTGTTTTTT. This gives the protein CSARGLWEGNEKLFF.

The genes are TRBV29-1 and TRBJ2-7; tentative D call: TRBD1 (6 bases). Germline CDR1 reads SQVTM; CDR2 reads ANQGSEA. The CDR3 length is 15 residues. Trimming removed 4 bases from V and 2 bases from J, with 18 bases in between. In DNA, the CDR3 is TGCAGCGTTGGCATGACTAACAGGGTCCCCTACGAGCAGTACTTC. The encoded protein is CSVGMTNRVPYEQYF.

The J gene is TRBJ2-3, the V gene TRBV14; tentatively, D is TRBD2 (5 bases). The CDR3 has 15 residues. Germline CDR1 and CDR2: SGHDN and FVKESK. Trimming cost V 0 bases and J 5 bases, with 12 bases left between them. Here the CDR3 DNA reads TGTGCCAGCAGCCAAGATGCCGGCGGGTTAGATACGCAGTATTTT. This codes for CASSQDAGGLDTQYF.

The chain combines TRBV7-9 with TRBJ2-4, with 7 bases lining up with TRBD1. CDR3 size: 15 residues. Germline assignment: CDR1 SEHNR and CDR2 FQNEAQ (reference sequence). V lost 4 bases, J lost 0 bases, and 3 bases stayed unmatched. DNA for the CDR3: TGTGCCAGCAGCTCAAACAGGGGAGCCAAAAACATTCAGTACTTC. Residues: CASSSNRGAKNIQYF. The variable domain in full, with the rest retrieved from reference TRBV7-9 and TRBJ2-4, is DTGVSQNPRHKITKRGQNVTFRCDPISEHNRLYWYRQTLGQGPEFLTYFQNEAQLEKSRLLSDRFSAERPKGSFSTLEIQRTEQGDSAMYLCASSSNRGAKNIQYFGAGTRLSVL.

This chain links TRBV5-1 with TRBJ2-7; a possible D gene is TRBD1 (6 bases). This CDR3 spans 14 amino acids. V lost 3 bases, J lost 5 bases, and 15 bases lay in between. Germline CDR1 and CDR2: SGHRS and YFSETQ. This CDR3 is CASSSGTSYHEQYF. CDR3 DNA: TGCGCCAGCAGCTCCGGGACATCGTACCACGAGCAGTACTTC.

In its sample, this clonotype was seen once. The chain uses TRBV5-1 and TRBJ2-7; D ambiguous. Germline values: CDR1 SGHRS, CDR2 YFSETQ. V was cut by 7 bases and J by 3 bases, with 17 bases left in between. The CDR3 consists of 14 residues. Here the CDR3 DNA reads TGCGCCAGCGGAACGACCGGGTCCAACTACGAGCAGTACTTC. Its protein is CASGTTGSNYEQYF.

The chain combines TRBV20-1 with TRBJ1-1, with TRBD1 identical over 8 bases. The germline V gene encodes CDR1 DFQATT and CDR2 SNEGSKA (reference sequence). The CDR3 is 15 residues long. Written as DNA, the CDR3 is TGCAGCGCCCTCGGACAGGGAGGGATGAACACTGAAGCTTTCTTT. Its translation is CSALGQGGMNTEAFF.

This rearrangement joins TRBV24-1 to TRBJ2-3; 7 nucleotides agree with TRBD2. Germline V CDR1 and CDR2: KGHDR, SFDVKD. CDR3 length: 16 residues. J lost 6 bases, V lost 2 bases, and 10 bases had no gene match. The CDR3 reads CATSDSLGREADTQYF. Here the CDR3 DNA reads TGTGCCACCAGTGATTCTCTAGGGAGGGAGGCCGATACGCAGTATTTT.

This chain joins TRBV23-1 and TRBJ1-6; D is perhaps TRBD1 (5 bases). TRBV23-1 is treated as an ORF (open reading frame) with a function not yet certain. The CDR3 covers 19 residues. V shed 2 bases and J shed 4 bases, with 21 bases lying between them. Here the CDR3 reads CASSQRGQPPEAYNSPLHF. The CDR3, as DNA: TGCGCCAGCAGTCAAAGGGGCCAGCCCCCTGAGGCGTATAATTCACCCCTCCACTTT.

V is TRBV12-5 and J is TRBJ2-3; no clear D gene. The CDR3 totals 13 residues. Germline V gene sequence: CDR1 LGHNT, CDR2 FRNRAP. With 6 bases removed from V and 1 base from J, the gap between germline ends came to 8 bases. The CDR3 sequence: CASGPEGTDTQYF. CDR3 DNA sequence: TGTGCTAGTGGACCCGAAGGCACAGATACGCAGTATTTT.